One TCR beta chain is described in this entry. This sample stems from a study of blood T cell repertoires in COVID-19. Study-level background: Italy, Spain and the United States were the sources of the convalescent and acute COVID-19 samples. PBMCs, B-cell-depleted T cells, or T cells were the source of the cDNA or gDNA that made up the material.

Trimming at V came to 0 bases and at J to 7 bases, leaving 10 bases not matched to a gene. Germline CDR1 SGDLS, CDR2 YYNGEE. The CDR3 consists of 16 residues. Original processing methods: It was from reference gene primer amplification that nucleated cell counts were estimated. Assay used: immunoSEQ multiplex PCR; TCRdb lists only in-frame clones, some missing. Clone size and V and J calls were adopted from that table, with D and trimming inferred from the DNA. The top ten hold approximately 6.7% of the sample, which has tens of thousands of clones, about 80% seen once. The origin of this receptor is a man between 60 and 70 years old with acute or convalescent COVID-19. Sequencing used peripheral blood. The chain joins TRBV9 to TRBJ2-3; 8 bases map to TRBD1. CDR3 residues: CASSVGQGAPLNTQYF. The CDR3 DNA is TGTGCCAGCAGCGTAGGCCAGGGGGCCCCTTTGAATACGCAGTATTTT.